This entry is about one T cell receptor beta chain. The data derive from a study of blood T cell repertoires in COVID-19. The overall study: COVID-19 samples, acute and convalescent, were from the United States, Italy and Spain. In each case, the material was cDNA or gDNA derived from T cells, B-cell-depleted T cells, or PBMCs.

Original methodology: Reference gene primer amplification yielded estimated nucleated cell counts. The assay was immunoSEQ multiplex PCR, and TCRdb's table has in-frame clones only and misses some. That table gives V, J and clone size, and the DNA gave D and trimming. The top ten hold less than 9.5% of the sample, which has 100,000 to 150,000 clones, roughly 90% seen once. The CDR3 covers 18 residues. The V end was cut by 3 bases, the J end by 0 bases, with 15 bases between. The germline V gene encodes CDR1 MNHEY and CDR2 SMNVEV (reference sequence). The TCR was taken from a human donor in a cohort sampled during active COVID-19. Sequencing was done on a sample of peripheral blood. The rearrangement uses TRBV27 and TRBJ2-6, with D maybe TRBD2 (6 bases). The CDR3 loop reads CASSFRGTINSGANVLTF. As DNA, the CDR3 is TGTGCCAGCAGTTTTCGCGGGACGATTAACTCTGGGGCCAACGTCCTGACTTTC.